This is a list of T cell receptor beta chains from one sample in a study of neoadjuvant nivolumab and ipilimumab in lung cancer. TCRdb's copy holds only in-frame clones and misses some; the assay was immunoSEQ multiplex PCR. Here the sample spans about 13,000 clones, approximately 94% being singletons. The specimen was peripheral blood, collected after neoadjuvant nivolumab, alone or with ipilimumab, at or shortly before surgery. Every receptor here comes from an adult with non-small cell lung cancer. Both conserved end residues are part of each CDR3. The D gene is left open where the match is weak. Not every row has a clone size; where given, it reads once, few, many or a size class.

TRBV18	TRBJ2-1	NA	16	TRBD2	TGTGCCAGCTCACCAGGGACTAGCGGAACTTACAATGAGCAGTTCTTC	CASSPGTSGTYNEQFF
TRBV19	TRBJ1-5	NA	13	NA	TGTGCCAGTTCACCGGGAACCAATCAGCCCCAGCATTTT	CASSPGTNQPQHF
TRBV19	TRBJ1-1	NA	13	NA	TGTGCCAGTACCCTCTCGGGGCTACTTGAAGCTTTCTTT	CASTLSGLLEAFF
TRBV7-2	TRBJ2-2	NA	16	TRBD2	TGTGCCAGCAGCCACGCGGGGGACCCAAACACCGGGGAGCTGTTTTTT	CASSHAGDPNTGELFF
TRBV15	TRBJ2-7	NA	16	TRBD1	TGTGCCACCAGCAGAGATTCTGGGACAGGGTCCTACGAGCAGTACTTC	CATSRDSGTGSYEQYF
TRBV5-6	TRBJ1-3	NA	17	TRBD1	TGTGCCAGCAGCTTGGTAGACAGGGCCCTCTCTGGAAACACCATATATTTT	CASSLVDRALSGNTIYF
TRBV19	TRBJ1-5	NA	13	NA	TGTGCCAGTAGTTCCCAGGGGTATCAGCCCCAGCATTTT	CASSSQGYQPQHF
TRBV7-2	TRBJ2-1	NA	14	NA	TGTGCCAGCAGCTTAGATTGGAGAGACAATGAGCAGTTCTTC	CASSLDWRDNEQFF
TRBV4-2	TRBJ2-3	large	16	TRBD2	TGTGCCAGCAGCCAAGAAGGGGCTAGCGGGAGTGATACGCAGTATTTT	CASSQEGASGSDTQYF
TRBV11-2	TRBJ2-3	few	15	NA	TGTGCCAGCAGCTTAGACAGTTGGGGGACAGATACGCAGTATTTT	CASSLDSWGTDTQYF
TRBV2	TRBJ1-1	NA	15	NA	TGTGCCAGCAGTGAAGAGCAGGGATTACACTCTGAAGCTTTCTTT	CASSEEQGLHSEAFF
TRBV13	TRBJ1-2	NA	15	TRBD1	TGTGCCAGCAGCTTAGAGAGGGGGCGAGGCTATGGCTACACCTTC	CASSLERGRGYGYTF
TRBV10-3	TRBJ2-7	NA	14	NA	TGTGCCATCAGTTTCCGGGACACCTCCTACGAGCAGTACTTC	CAISFRDTSYEQYF
TRBV2	TRBJ1-1	NA	16	TRBD1	TGTGCCAGCAGTGACCCCGGGACAGGGGGTTTCACTGAAGCTTTCTTT	CASSDPGTGGFTEAFF
TRBV18	TRBJ2-4	NA	17	TRBD2	TGTGCCAGCTCACTGCTCGGGCTAGCGGGGGCCGAAAACATTCAGTACTTC	CASSLLGLAGAENIQYF
TRBV18	TRBJ2-5	NA	16	TRBD2	TGTGCCAGCTCACGGACTAGCGGGAGCCTACAAGAGACCCAGTACTTC	CASSRTSGSLQETQYF
TRBV5-1	TRBJ1-4	NA	16	NA	TGCGCCAGCAGCTTGGCCGGGGAAATGACTAATGAAAAACTGTTTTTT	CASSLAGEMTNEKLFF
TRBV7-2	TRBJ2-3	NA	13	NA	TGTGCCAGCAGCTTATTCGACGCAGATACGCAGTATTTT	CASSLFDADTQYF
TRBV2	TRBJ2-1	medium-sized	15	NA	TGTGCCAGCAGTGTCTCGGGCCAGGGGAGCGATGAGCAGTTCTTC	CASSVSGQGSDEQFF
TRBV30	TRBJ2-1	NA	16	TRBD2	TGTGCCTGGAGTGTACTAGGTAGCGGGACCTACAATGAGCAGTTCTTC	CAWSVLGSGTYNEQFF
TRBV28	TRBJ2-2	NA	14	TRBD1	TGTGCCAGCAGACAGGGGGCGCCCACCGGGGAGCTGTTTTTT	CASRQGAPTGELFF
TRBV7-9	TRBJ2-2	NA	15	NA	TGTGCCAGCCCTCCTTGGGAAACAACGGCCGGGGAGCTGTTTTTT	CASPPWETTAGELFF